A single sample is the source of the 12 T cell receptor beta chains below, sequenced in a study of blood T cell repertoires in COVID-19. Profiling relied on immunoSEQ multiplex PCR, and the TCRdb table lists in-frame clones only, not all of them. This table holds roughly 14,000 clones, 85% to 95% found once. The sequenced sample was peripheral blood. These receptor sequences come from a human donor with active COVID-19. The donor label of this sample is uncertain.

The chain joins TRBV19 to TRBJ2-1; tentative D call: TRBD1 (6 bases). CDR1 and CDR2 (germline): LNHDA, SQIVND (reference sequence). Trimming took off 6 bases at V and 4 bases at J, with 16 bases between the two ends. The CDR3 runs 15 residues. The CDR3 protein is CASSLSPGQYNEQFF. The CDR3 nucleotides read TGTGCCAGTAGCTTATCCCCTGGACAGTACAATGAGCAGTTCTTC.

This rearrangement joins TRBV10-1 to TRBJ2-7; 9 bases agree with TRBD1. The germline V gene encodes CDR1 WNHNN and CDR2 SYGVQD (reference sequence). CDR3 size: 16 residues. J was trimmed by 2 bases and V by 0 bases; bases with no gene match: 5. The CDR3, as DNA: TGCGCCAGCAGTGAGTCAAAGGGACAGGGTCCCTACGAGCAGTACTTC. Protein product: CASSESKGQGPYEQYF.

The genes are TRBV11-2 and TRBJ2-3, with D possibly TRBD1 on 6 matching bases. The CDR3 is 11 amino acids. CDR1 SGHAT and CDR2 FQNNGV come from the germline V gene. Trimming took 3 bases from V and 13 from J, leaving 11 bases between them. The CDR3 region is CASSLTGTKYF. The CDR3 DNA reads TGTGCCAGCAGCTTGACCGGGACAAAGTATTTT.

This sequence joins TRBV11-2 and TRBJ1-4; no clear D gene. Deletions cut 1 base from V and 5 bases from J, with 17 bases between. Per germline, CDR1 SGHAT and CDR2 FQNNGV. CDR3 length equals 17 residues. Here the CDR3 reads CASSLVLRRRVNEKLFF. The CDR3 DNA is TGTGCCAGCAGCTTAGTGTTACGGCGGCGGGTAAATGAAAAACTGTTTTTT.

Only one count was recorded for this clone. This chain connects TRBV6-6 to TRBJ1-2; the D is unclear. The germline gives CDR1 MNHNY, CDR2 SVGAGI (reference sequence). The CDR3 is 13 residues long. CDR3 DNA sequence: TGTGCGTTGGGCAGAAGTGTTAACTATGGCTACACCTTC. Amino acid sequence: CALGRSVNYGYTF.

Here the CDR3 DNA reads TGCGCCAGCAGCTTGCATCTCATGCAGTCGTCCTACGAGCAGTACTTC. Its protein product is CASSLHLMQSSYEQYF. This chain links TRBV5-1 with TRBJ2-7; D not resolved. The V gene's germline CDR1 is SGHRS and CDR2 YFSETQ. The CDR3 extends over 16 amino acids. The V end was cut by 1 base, the J end by 1 base, with 15 bases between.

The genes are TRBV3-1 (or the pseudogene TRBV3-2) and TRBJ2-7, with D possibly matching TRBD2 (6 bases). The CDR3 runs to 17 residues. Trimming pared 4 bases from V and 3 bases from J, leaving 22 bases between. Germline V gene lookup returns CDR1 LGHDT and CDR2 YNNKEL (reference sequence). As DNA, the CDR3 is TGTGCCAGCAGCCCTTCCTCAAACCCGGGACTTGTCTACGAGCAGTACTTC. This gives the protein CASSPSSNPGLVYEQYF.

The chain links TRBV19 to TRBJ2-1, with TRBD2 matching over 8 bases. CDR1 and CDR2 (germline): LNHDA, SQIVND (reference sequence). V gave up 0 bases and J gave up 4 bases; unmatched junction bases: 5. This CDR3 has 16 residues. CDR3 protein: CASSIDRGGKYNEQFF. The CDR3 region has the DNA TGTGCCAGTAGTATAGATCGGGGGGGTAAATACAATGAGCAGTTCTTC.

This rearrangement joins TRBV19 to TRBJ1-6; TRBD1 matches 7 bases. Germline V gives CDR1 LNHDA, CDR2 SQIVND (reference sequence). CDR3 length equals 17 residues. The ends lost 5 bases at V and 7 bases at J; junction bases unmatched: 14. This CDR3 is CASSDTGTVFYNSPLHF. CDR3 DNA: TGTGCCAGTAGTGACACCGGGACAGTGTTCTACAATTCACCCCTCCACTTT.

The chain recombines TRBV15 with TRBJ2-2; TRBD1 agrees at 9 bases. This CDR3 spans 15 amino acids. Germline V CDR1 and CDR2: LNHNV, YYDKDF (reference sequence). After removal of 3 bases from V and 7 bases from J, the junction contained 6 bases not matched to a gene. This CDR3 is CATSRATGGNGELFF. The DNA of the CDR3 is TGTGCCACCAGCAGGGCCACAGGGGGCAACGGGGAGCTGTTTTTT.

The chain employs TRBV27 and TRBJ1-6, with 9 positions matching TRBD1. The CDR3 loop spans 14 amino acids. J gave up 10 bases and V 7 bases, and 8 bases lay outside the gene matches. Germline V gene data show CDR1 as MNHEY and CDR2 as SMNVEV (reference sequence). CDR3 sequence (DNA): TGTGCCAGCAACACCGGACAGGGGTTCTCACCCCTCCACTTT. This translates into CASNTGQGFSPLHF.

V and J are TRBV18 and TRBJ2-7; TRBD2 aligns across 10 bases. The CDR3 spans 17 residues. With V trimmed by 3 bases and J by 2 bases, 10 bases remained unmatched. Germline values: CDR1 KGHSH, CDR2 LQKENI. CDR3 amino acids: CASSPPLGSGGPYEQYF. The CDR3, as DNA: TGTGCCAGCTCACCCCCCCTCGGTAGCGGGGGGCCCTACGAGCAGTACTTC.